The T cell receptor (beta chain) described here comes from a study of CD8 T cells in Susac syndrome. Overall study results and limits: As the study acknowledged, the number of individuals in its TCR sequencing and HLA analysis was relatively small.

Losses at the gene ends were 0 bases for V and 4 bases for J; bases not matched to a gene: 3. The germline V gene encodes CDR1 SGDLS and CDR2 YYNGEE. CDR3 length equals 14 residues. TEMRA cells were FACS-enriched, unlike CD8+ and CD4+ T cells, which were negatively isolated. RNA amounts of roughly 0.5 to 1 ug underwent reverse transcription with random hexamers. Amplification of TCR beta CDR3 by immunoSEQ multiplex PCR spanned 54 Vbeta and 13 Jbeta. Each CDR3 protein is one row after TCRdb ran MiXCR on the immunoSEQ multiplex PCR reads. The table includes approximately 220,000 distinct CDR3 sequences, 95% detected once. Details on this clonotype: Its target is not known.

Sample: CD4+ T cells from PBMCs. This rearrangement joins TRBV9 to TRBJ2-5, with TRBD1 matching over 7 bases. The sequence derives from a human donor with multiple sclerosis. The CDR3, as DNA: TGTGCCAGCAGCGTAGAAGGGGGCAGAGAGACCCAGTACTTC. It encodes CASSVEGGRETQYF.